The source of this TCR beta chain is a study of Ad26.COV2.S vaccination and SARS-CoV-2 variants (dated by TCRdb to 2020 to 2023). Concerning the study at large: Donors in the vaccine arm were drawn from COV1001, a multicentre, randomized, double-blind, placebo-controlled phase I-IIa trial testing Ad26.COV2.S in healthy adults. Ad26.COV2.S was given intramuscularly at 5x10^10 or 1x10^11 viral particles, as a single shot or as two shots 56 days apart. A total of some 30 samples were included in the TCR-sequenced set, comprising 19 Ad26.COV2.S vaccine recipients, 5 placebo recipients and 8 SARS-CoV-2 convalescent individuals. Blinding of investigators to trial group allocation was maintained during experiments and outcome assessment. Sequencing of the TCRbeta repertoire served to evaluate the specificity and breadth of SARS-CoV-2-reactive T cell receptors following Ad26.COV2.S vaccination. Participants in the trial were split at random into five groups of five each, receiving low-dose or high-dose Ad26.COV2.S once or twice, or else placebo on both occasions.

The immunoSEQ Assay was the method used to sequence TCRbeta CDR3 regions. After extraction, genomic DNA underwent amplification by bias-controlled multiplex PCR, followed by high-throughput sequencing. Turning to the authors' computational methods: To quantify the absolute abundance of every unique TCRbeta CDR3 region, sequences were collapsed and filtered. T cell fraction was estimated by normalizing TCRbeta template counts to usable DNA, with usable DNA measured through amplification of reference genes found in all nucleated cells. Repertoire TCRs were annotated as SARS-CoV-2-specific by exact matching of V gene, CDR3 amino acid sequence and J gene to a known reactive TCR set. The reference SARS-CoV-2 TCR set was derived from MIRA and filtered for enrichment in COVID-19-positive ImmuneCODE repertoires, a step that removed public or cross-reactive TCRs. Using the MIRA antigens, annotated TCRs were further analysed by specific ORF or by position within an ORF. Breadth was defined as annotated unique rearrangements over total unique productive rearrangements; depth was the summed frequency of those rearrangements. TCR breadth was compared between groups using two-sided Wilcoxon rank-sum tests. Here the immuneACCESS table is served through TCRdb, limited to in-frame sequences with V and J called. Missing clones are a known gap in these copies; in checked studies unresolved V genes cover under half, and the rest lacks a known reason. V, J and clone size derive from that table, while D and trimming were established from the DNA sequence. Within this sample are more than 300,000 clones, with 86% of them counted one time only. 1.5% to 2.5% of the sample is taken by the ten largest.

The germline V end is reduced by 4 bases and the J end by 3 bases; junction bases left unmatched: 6. The CDR3 runs 15 residues from the cysteine to the phenylalanine. Just CDR3 DNA is preserved here, 45 bases in frame from base 1. In the germline V gene, CDR1 corresponds to SGHTA and CDR2 to FQGNSA. The sample's treatment or condition label, decoded: roughly 20 received Ad26.COV2.S at low or high dose, single or two shots; five or six received placebo; per-sample allocation not given. For vaccine and placebo recipients, the sequenced repertoires came from samples collected on day 63 after the first injection. In Cohort 1b, around 25 adults aged 18-55 years were enrolled at a single site in Boston, USA, between 29 July and 7 August 2020. Ad26.COV2.S was a replication-incompetent adenovirus type 26 vector that expressed a prefusion-stabilized SARS-CoV-2 spike protein derived from the original Wuhan strain.

Comments on this clone: Its recognized antigen is unknown. Within one base of it there is no much larger clone, and no base qualities were kept.

The paper's findings and limits, for the study overall: Vaccine and placebo recipients had comparable non-spike TCR breadth, which fits with the vaccine containing only spike. According to the authors, total T cell responses may have been underestimated by the TCR breadth and depth analyses. The study was not powered for comparison of responses between vaccine doses or regimens. Substantial breadth of spike-specific CD8+ and CD4+ T cell responses was reported after vaccination. Compared with placebo recipients, Ad26.COV2.S recipients showed higher spike-specific TCR breadth (P = 0.0014).

The sample was peripheral blood, taken in a trial of Ad26.COV2.S vaccine versus placebo. The rearrangement combines TRBV7-2 with TRBJ1-1; TRBD1 matches 9 bases in the middle. The TCR comes from a person between 18 and 60 years old who received the Ad26.COV2.S COVID-19 vaccine or a placebo. Here the CDR3 is given as CASSSAGQGYTEAFF. The nucleotide sequence is TGTGCCAGCAGCTCAGCGGGACAGGGTTACACTGAAGCTTTCTTT.